The clone carrying this T cell receptor (beta chain) was recorded at least ten times. The antigen remains undetermined. This library used roughly 400 ng RNA and molecular barcoded adaptors spanning alpha/delta and beta/gamma chains. TCRdb passed the reads through MiXCR, listing each CDR3 protein once. The sample has about 86,000 distinct CDR3 sequences; more than 9% are singletons. The data derive from a study of read filtering for tumor transcriptome and immune sequencing. Study as a whole: Whole-transcriptome libraries were prepared after DNase treatment. Points from the study as a whole: Sorted CD138-negative bone marrow cells were not purified T cells.

The CDR3 contains 15 residues. The germline gives CDR1 SGHTA, CDR2 FQGTGA. V lost 6 bases to trimming and J lost 2 bases; unmatched junction nucleotides: 6. This chain links TRBV7-3 with TRBJ2-5; 10 bases agree with TRBD2. The TCR was taken from a donor aged 40 or over with multiple myeloma. The source material was a population of CD138-negative cells sorted from bone marrow. The CDR3 here is CASSRGLAEQETQYF. CDR3 in DNA: TGTGCCAGCAGTCGAGGACTAGCGGAACAAGAGACCCAGTACTTC.